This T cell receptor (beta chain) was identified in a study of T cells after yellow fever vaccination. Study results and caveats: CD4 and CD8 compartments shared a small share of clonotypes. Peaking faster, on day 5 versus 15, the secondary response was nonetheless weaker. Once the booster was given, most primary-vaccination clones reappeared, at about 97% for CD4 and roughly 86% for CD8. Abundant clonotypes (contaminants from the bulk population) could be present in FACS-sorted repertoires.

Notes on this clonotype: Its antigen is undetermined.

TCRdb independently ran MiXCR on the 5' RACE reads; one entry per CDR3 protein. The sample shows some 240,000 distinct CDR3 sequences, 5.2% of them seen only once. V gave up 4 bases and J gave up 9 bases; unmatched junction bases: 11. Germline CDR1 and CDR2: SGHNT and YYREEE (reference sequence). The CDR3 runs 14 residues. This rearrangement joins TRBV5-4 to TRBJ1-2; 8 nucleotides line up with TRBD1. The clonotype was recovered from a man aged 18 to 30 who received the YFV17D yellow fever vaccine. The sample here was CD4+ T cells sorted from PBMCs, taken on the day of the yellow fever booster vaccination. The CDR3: CASSPGQGANSYTF. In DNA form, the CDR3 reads TGTGCCAGCAGCCCGGGCCAGGGGGCTAATAGCTACACCTTC.